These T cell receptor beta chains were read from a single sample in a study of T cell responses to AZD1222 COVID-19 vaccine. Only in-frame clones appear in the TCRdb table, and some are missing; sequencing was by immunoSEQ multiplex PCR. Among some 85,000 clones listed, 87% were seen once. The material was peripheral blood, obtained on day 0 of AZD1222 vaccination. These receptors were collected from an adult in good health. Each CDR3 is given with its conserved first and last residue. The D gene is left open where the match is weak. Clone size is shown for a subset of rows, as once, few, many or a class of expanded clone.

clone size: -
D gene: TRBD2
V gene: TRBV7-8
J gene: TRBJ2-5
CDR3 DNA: TGTGCCAGCAGCCCACTGACTAGCGGGGTGAAGACCCAGTACTTC
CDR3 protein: CASSPLTSGVKTQYF

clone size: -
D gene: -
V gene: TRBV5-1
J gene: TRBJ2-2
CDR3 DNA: TGCGCCAGCAGCAGGGGCCAGAACACCGGGGAGCTGTTTTTT
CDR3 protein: CASSRGQNTGELFF

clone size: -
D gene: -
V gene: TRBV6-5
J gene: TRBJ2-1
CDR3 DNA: TGTGCCAGCAGTAATAGCGGTCTGCATGAGCAGTTCTTC
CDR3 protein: CASSNSGLHEQFF

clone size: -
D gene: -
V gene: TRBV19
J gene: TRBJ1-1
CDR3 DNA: TGTGCCAGTACGTCCTGGGGGGCGATCACTGAAGCTTTCTTT
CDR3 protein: CASTSWGAITEAFF

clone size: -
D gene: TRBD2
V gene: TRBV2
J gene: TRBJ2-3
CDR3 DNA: TGTGCCAGCAGTGAAAGTGTTAGCGGGGTTCGGGATACGCAGTATTTT
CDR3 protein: CASSESVSGVRDTQYF

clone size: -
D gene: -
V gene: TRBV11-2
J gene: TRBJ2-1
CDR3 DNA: TGTGCCAGCAGTGGGTACGGGGATGAGCAGTTCTTC
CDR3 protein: CASSGYGDEQFF

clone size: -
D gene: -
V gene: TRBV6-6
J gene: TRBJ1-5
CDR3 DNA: TGTGCCAGCAGTTACGACCTCAGGCAGCCCCAGCATTTT
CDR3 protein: CASSYDLRQPQHF

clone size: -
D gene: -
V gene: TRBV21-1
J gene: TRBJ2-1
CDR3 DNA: TGTGCCAGCGGAGGAAACTTAGCGGGAGATACCTACAATGAGCAGTTCTTC
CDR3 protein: CASGGNLAGDTYNEQFF

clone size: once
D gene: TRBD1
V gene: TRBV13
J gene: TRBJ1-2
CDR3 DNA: TGTGCCAGCAGCTTAGCCAGGGGGTATAACTATGGCTACACCTTC
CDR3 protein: CASSLARGYNYGYTF

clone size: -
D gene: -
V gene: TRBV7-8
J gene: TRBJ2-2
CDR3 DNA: TGTGCCAGCAGCCGAGGGGCGGAGAACACCGGGGAGCTGTTTTTT
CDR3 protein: CASSRGAENTGELFF

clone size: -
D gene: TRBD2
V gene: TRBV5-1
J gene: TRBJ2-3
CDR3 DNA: TGCGCCAGCAGCTTGGGGTCTAGCGGGAGCACAGATACGCAGTATTTT
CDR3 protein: CASSLGSSGSTDTQYF

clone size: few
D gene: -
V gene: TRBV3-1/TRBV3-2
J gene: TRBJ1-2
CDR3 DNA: TGTGCCAGCAGCCAAGCAGGGGTCGGTGGCTACACCTTC
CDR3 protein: CASSQAGVGGYTF

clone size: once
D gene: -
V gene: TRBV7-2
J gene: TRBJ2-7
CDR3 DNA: TGTGCCAGCAGCCTACTAGGGCACTCCTACGAGCAGTACTTC
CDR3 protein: CASSLLGHSYEQYF

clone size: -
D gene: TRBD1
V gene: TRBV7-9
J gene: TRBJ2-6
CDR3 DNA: TGTGCCAGCAGCGAAGGGACAGCTGGGGCCAACGTCCTGACTTTC
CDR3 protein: CASSEGTAGANVLTF

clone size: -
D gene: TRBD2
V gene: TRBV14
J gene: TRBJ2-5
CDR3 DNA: TGTGCCAGCAGCCCCCTGGGCCCAGCGGGAGATCAAGAGACCCAGTACTTC
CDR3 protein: CASSPLGPAGDQETQYF

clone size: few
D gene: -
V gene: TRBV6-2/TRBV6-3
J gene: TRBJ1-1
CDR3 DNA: TGTGCCAGCAGTTACCAGGCCACTGAAGCTTTCTTT
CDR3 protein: CASSYQATEAFF

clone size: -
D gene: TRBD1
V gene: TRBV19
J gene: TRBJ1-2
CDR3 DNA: TGTGCCAGTAGTCCCACCCATACCCAGGGGGCTGACTATGGCTACACCTTC
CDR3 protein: CASSPTHTQGADYGYTF

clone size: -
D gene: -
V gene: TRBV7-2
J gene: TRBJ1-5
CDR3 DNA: TGTGCCAGCAGCTCGGGACAGCCCCAGCATTTT
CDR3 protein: CASSSGQPQHF

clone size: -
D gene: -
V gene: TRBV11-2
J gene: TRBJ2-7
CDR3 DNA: TGTGCCAGCAGCTTAGATCTCAGGCGCGAGCAGTACTTC
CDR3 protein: CASSLDLRREQYF

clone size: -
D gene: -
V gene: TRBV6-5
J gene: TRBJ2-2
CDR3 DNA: TGTGCCAGCAAAAAGGAGGGTTGGGAGACCGGGGAGCTGTTTTTT
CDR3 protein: CASKKEGWETGELFF

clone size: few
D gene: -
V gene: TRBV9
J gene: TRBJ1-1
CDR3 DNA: TGTGCCAGCAGCGTAGCTACAGAGGGACCGTTGGGTGAAGCTTTCTTT
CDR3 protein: CASSVATEGPLGEAFF

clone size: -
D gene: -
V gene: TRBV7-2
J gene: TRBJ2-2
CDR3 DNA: TGTGCCAGCAGCTTACAGGGATTCGGGGAGCTGTTTTTT
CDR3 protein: CASSLQGFGELFF

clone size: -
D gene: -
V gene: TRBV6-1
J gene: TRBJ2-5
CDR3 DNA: TGTGCCAGCAGTGAATTTGATGCAGAGAAAGAGACCCAGTACTTC
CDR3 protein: CASSEFDAEKETQYF

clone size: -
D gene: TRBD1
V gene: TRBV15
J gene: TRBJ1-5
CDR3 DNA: TGTGCCACCAGCCCCCCGGGGACAGTTGCCTCCGTTCTCCATCAGCCCCAGCATTTT
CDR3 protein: CATSPPGTVASVLHQPQHF

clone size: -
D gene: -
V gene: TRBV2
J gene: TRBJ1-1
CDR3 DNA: TGTGCCAGCAGCGTAGGAGAAGCTTTCTTT
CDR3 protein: CASSVGEAFF

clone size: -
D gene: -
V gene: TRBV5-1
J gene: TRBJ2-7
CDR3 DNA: TGCGCCAGCGAGGACGGGAGTAGCGAGCAGTACTTC
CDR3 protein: CASEDGSSEQYF

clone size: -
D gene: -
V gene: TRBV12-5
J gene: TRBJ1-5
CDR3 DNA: TGTGCTAGTGGTTCGAGACTCTCGCCCCAGCATTTT
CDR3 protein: CASGSRLSPQHF

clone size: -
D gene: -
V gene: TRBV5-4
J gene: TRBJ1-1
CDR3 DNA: TGTGCCAGCAGCTTGACGCAGGGAGGAACTGAAGCTTTCTTT
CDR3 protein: CASSLTQGGTEAFF

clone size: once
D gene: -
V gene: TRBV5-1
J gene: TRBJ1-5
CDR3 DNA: TGCGCCAGCAGCTTGGAAGGGTTCCAGCCCCAGCATTTT
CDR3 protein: CASSLEGFQPQHF

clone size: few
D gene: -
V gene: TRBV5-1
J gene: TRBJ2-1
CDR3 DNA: TGCGCCAGCAGCTTGGAGGCCAGATACAATGAGCAGTTCTTC
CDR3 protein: CASSLEARYNEQFF

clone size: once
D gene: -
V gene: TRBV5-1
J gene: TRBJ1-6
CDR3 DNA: TGCGCCAGCAGCTTGGATTCGGCTCGCTCCTATAATTCACCCCTCCACTTT
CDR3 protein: CASSLDSARSYNSPLHF

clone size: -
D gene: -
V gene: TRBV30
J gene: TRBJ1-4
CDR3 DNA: TGTGCCTGGAGTGGACAGCCTGCAACTAATGAAAAACTGTTTTTT
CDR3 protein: CAWSGQPATNEKLFF

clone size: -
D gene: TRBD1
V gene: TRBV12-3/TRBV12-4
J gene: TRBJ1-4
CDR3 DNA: TGTGCCAGCAGTCAGGGGGGTGATGAAAAACTGTTTTTT
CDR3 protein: CASSQGGDEKLFF

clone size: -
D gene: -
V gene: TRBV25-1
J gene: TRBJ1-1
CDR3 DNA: TGTGCCAGCAGTGTGGGGGGTAACACTGAAGCTTTCTTT
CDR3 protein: CASSVGGNTEAFF

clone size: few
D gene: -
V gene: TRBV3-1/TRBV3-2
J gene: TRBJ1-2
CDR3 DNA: TGTGCCAGCAGCCAAGAGGGGGGCCTCTATGGCTACACCTTC
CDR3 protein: CASSQEGGLYGYTF